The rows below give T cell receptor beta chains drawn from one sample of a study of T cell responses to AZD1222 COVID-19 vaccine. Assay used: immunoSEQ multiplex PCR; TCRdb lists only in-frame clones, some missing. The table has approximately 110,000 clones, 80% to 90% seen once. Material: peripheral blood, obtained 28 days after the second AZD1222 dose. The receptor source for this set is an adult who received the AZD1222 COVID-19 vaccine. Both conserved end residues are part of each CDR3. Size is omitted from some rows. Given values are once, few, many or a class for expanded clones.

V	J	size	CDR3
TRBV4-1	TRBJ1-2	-	CASSQDPQPLRGYTF
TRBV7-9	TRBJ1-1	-	CASSPDALTEAFF
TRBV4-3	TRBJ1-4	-	CASSHLKLGSTNEKLFF
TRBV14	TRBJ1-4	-	CASSQDPQGQDATNEKLFF
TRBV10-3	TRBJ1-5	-	CAISDNRGSNQPQHF
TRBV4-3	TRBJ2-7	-	CASSQNLVAGGAYEQYF
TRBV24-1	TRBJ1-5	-	CATNAANSNQPQHF
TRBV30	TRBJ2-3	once	CAWSGTSGRALTQYF
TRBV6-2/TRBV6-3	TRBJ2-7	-	CASSSGPGHYEQYF
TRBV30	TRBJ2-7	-	CAWSVRPGSEQYF
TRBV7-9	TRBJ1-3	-	CASSLLGPEGNTIYF
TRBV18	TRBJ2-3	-	CASPAGASTDTQYF
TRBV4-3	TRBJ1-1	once	CASSLSTGGTEAFF
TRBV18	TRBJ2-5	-	CASSPGVMRAETQYF
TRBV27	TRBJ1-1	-	CASSLRDRGHEAFF
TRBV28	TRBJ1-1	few	CASSTPGTGRNTEAFF
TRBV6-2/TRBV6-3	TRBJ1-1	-	CASSPTGNPEAFF
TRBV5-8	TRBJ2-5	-	CASSLWGAGGPGETQYF
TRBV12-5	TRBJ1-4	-	CASGPSGEKLFF
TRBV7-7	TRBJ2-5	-	CASSLRQLAEETQYF
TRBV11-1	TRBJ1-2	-	CASSLSPSDGYTF
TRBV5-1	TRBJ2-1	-	CASSLARGDEQFF
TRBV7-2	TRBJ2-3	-	CASMRERLGTDTQYF
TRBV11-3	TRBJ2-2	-	CASSPPWPKTGELFF
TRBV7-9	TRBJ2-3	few	CASSQGLAQDTQYF
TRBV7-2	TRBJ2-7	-	CASSLAQGVYEQYF
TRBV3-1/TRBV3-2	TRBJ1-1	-	CASSQVEGITEAFF
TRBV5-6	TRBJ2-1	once	CASSLEGQFHVEQFF
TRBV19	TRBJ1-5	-	CASREFVTGINQPQHF
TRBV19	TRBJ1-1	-	CASSIQGGGLTEAFF
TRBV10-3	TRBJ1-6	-	CAISSREPYNSPLHF
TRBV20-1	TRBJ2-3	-	CSALYTDTQYF
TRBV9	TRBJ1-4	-	CASSEGGANEKLFF
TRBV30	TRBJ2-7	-	CAWYHPGLPGDEQYF
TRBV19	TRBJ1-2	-	CASSISWGASVYGYTF
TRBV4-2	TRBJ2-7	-	CASSQVSYEQYF
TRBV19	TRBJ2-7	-	CASSRDRNYEQYF
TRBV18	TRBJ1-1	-	CASSPLPDGNTEAFF
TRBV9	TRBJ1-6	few	CASSFGTGVNSPLHF
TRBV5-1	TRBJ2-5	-	CASSFLRGSETQYF
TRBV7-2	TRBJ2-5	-	CASSLGQGSETQYF
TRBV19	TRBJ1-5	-	CASSISGEDVQHF
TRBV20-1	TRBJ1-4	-	CSASEDEKLFF
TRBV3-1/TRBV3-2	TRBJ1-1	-	CASSQGSPFRSREAFF
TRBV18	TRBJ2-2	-	CASSPGTSGTANTGELFF
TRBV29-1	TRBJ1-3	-	CSVREPFTGNTIYF
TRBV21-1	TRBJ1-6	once	CASSKFRGPHNSPLHF
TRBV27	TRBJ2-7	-	CASRDSGIPLEQYF
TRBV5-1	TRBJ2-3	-	CASSLARAGSTDTQYF
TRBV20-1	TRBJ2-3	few	CSALDPFTQYF
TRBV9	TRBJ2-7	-	CASSVTSGFYEQYF
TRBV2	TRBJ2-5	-	CASSPQGYQETQYF
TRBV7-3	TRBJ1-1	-	CASSLLAKSEAFF
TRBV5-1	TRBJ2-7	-	CASTLEGGVAYEQYF
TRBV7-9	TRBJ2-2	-	CASSLVSYGELFF
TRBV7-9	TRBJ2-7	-	CASSTGTSGGYEQYF
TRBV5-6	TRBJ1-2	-	CASSLSAQGYGYTF
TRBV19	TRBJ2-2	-	CASSSGQTYTGELFF